This T cell receptor beta chain was identified in a study of cytomegalovirus exposure and HLA in healthy donors. The CDR3 has 14 amino acids. With V trimmed by 7 bases and J by 1 base, 4 bases remained unmatched. The germline gives CDR1 MNHEY, CDR2 SVGAGI. Comment on this clone: Antigen: not known.

The PCR employed 60 Vbeta primers together with 13 Jbeta primers. TCRdb's copy holds only in-frame clones and misses some; the assay was immunoSEQ multiplex PCR. The sample comprises fewer than 100,000 clones, roughly 76% of which are singletons, and 1.2% rests with the top ten. Study-wide findings and caveats: An analysis done earlier found most TCR beta V segments productive about 90% or about 30% of the time.

The origin of this receptor is a female donor in good health and CMV-seronegative. The chain couples TRBV6-5 to TRBJ2-5; 9 nucleotides match TRBD2. Input material: PBMCs. The CDR3 DNA reads as TGTGCCAGCACGACTAGCGGCCCCCAAGAGACCCAGTACTTC. Translation gives CASTTSGPQETQYF.